Listed below are T cell receptor beta chains from one sample, sequenced in a study of T cells and Merkel cell carcinoma outcomes. Profiled with immunoSEQ multiplex PCR; TCRdb holds only in-frame clones, not every one. Of roughly 450 clones detected, 90% appear once; the ten largest clones hold roughly 6.5%. Sequences were obtained from tumor tissue from Merkel cell carcinoma. Every receptor here comes from a human donor with Merkel cell carcinoma. The conserved cysteine and the conserved F or W are not part of the CDR3 here. Each record gives: V gene, CDR3 protein.

v_gene: TRBV6-4
CDR3aa: ASSGDNTGELF

v_gene: TRBV7-2
CDR3aa: ALGGGTGELF

v_gene: TRBV13
CDR3aa: ASSLRAGQSYYEQY

v_gene: TRBV19
CDR3aa: ASIMTGGSRRGYT

v_gene: TRBV9
CDR3aa: ASSVGKGLQPQH

v_gene: TRBV15
CDR3aa: ATSREKTDTQY

v_gene: TRBV11-2
CDR3aa: ASSLVFDTEAF

v_gene: TRBV7-2
CDR3aa: ASSLVRTSGGYGANVLT

v_gene: TRBV9
CDR3aa: ASSVSSGGGLGGGTQY

v_gene: TRBV2
CDR3aa: ASSGRQGGTEAF

v_gene: TRBV27
CDR3aa: ASSLQGANYEQY

v_gene: TRBV7-9
CDR3aa: ASSLGGIGYEQY

v_gene: TRBV4-3
CDR3aa: ASSTLQGFDTGELF

v_gene: TRBV27
CDR3aa: ASRWTEKTGELF

v_gene: TRBV15
CDR3aa: ATHRGGRAENEQF

v_gene: TRBV19
CDR3aa: ANSMLGSYELNYGYT

v_gene: TRBV6-6
CDR3aa: ASKTIYEQY

v_gene: TRBV4-3
CDR3aa: ASSQDGGGASYNSPLH

v_gene: TRBV7-9
CDR3aa: ASSDFAGDHNEKLF

v_gene: TRBV5-1
CDR3aa: ASSGDLGNTGELF

v_gene: TRBV18
CDR3aa: ASSLSGVDTGELF

v_gene: TRBV6-5
CDR3aa: ASSYPSGNEQF

v_gene: TRBV4-3
CDR3aa: ASSQALDSPYEQY

v_gene: TRBV5-1
CDR3aa: ASSLVKSSGSETQY

v_gene: TRBV11-2
CDR3aa: ASSLAQNNSPLH

v_gene: TRBV27
CDR3aa: ASSFYAAREAF

v_gene: TRBV5-6
CDR3aa: ASSLGLASGELF

v_gene: TRBV7-9
CDR3aa: ASSSRQGLGGYT

v_gene: TRBV7-2
CDR3aa: ASELHAQETQY

v_gene: TRBV14
CDR3aa: ASSVRDRGAIETQY

v_gene: TRBV19
CDR3aa: ASNPGGGTDTQY

v_gene: TRBV29-1
CDR3aa: SVDQGAGGYT

v_gene: TRBV7-9
CDR3aa: ASSFDSYTEAF

v_gene: TRBV11-2
CDR3aa: ASRNIETGELF

v_gene: TRBV18
CDR3aa: ASSGGPLYEQY

v_gene: TRBV28
CDR3aa: ASSLYGTGELF

v_gene: TRBV5-1
CDR3aa: ASSLRQGGTGELF

v_gene: TRBV15
CDR3aa: ATSPRPGRHTEAF

v_gene: TRBV6-6
CDR3aa: ASSSSKNIQY

v_gene: TRBV29-1
CDR3aa: SVDVGQGGYT

v_gene: TRBV29-1
CDR3aa: SVEWALNTEAF

v_gene: TRBV5-4
CDR3aa: ASKTSEDSRGNTEAF

v_gene: TRBV28
CDR3aa: ASSFLDRETYEQY

v_gene: TRBV25-1
CDR3aa: ASRGHVYEQY

v_gene: TRBV4-1
CDR3aa: ASSQEYLTGELF

v_gene: TRBV25-1
CDR3aa: ASSEFRTGKYEQY

v_gene: TRBV11-2
CDR3aa: ASSLSLTLGNNEQF

v_gene: TRBV7-9
CDR3aa: ASSLQGSRADTQY

v_gene: TRBV18
CDR3aa: ASSGGPLYERY

v_gene: TRBV4-3
CDR3aa: ASSRHRAGYTDTQY

v_gene: TRBV6-1
CDR3aa: ASSEAGGHNEQF

v_gene: TRBV5-6
CDR3aa: ASSWTGGIGNEKLF

v_gene: TRBV7-9
CDR3aa: ASSLSGESYYGYT